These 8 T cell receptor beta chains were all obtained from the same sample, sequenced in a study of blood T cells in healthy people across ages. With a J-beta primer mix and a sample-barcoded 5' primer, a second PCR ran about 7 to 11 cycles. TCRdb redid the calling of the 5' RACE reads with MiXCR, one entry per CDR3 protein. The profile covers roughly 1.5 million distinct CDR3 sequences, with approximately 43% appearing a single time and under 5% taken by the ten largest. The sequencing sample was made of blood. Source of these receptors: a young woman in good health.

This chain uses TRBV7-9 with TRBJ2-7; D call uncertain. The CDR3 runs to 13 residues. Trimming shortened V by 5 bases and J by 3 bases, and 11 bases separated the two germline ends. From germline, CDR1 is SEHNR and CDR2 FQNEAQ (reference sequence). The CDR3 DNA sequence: TGTGCCAGCAGCCCAGGACCTTACTACGAGCAGTACTTC. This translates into CASSPGPYYEQYF.

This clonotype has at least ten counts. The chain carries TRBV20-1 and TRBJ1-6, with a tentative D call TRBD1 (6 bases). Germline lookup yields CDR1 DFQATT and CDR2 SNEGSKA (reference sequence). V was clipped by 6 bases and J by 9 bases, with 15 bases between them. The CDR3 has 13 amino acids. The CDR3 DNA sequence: TGCAGTGCAAAGATACAGGGCGGTTCACCCCTCCACTTT. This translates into CSAKIQGGSPLHF.

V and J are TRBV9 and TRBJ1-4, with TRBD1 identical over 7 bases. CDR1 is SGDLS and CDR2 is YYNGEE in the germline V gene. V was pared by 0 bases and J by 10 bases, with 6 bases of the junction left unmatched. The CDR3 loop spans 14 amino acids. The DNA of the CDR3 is TGTGCCAGCAGCGTAGACCCCGGGACAGCAAAACTGTTTTTT. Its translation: CASSVDPGTAKLFF.

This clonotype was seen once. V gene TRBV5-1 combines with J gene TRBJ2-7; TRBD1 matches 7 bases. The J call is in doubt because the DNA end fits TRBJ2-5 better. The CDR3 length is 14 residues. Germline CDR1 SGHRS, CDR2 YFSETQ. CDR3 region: CASSLVDREETQYF. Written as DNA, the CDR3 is TGCGCCAGCAGCTTGGTTGACAGGGAAGAGACCCAGTACTTC.

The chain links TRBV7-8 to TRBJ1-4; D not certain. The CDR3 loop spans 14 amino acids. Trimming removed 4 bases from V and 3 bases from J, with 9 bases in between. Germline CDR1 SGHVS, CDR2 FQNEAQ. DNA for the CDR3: TGTGCCAGCAGCTCCCAAGCCCCTAATGAAAAACTGTTTTTT. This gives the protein CASSSQAPNEKLFF.

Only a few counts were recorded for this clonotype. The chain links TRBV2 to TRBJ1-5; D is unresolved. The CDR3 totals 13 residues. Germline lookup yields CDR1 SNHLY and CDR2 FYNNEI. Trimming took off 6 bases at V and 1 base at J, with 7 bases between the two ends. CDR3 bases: TGTGCCAGCAGAGTAGTGAGCAATCAGCCCCAGCATTTT. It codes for CASRVVSNQPQHF.

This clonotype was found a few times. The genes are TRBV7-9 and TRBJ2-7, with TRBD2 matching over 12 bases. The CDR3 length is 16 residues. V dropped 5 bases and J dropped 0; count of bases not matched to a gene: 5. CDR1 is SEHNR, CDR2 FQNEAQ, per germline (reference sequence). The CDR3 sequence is CASSTRTSGASYEQYF. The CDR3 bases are TGTGCCAGCAGCACTAGGACTAGCGGGGCCTCCTACGAGCAGTACTTC. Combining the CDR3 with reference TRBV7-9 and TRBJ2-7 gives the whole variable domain DTGVSQNPRHKITKRGQNVTFRCDPISEHNRLYWYRQTLGQGPEFLTYFQNEAQLEKSRLLSDRFSAERPKGSFSTLEIQRTEQGDSAMYLCASSTRTSGASYEQYFGPGTRLTVT.

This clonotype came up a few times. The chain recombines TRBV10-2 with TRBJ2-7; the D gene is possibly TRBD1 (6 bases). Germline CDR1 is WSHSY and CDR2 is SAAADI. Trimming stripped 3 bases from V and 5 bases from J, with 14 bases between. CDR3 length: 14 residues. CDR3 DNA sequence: TGCGCCAGCAGTGACCCACAGGGTCTTCACGAGCAGTACTTC. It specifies CASSDPQGLHEQYF.